Shown below are 21 T cell receptor beta chains from a single sample sequenced in a study of CD8+ T cells in alopecia areata (dated by TCRdb to 2017 to 2018). The method behind the library was the immunoSEQ multiplex PCR assay. RNA was extracted from all samples and reverse transcribed into cDNA as template for TCR sequencing. TCRdb's version of the immuneACCESS table is confined to in-frame rearrangements and falls short of the full clone set. An unresolved V gene accounts for under half of the shortfall where checked; the remainder is of unknown origin. This sample lists about 140,000 clones; approximately 50% were detected once. Clones ranked in the top ten supply roughly 0.92% of the sample. Explained via the paper, the time point label denotes: baseline before oral tofacitinib. The sequencing here drew on CD4+ T cells sorted from blood, taken at week 0. The receptors originated from a human donor with alopecia areata.

The V gene is TRBV18, the J gene TRBJ2-7; either TRBD1 or TRBD2 may fit D (5 bases each). CDR1 and CDR2 from the germline V gene are KGHSH and LQKENI. This CDR3 has 13 residues. V dropped 3 bases and J dropped 6 bases, with 12 bases sitting between them. The CDR3: CASSPQAGSEQYF. CDR3 sequence (DNA): TGTGCCAGCTCACCCCAGGCAGGGAGCGAGCAGTACTTC.

The chain joins TRBV19 to TRBJ1-1, with D possibly TRBD1 on 5 matching bases. This CDR3 region has 14 residues. With 6 bases removed from V and 2 bases from J, the gap between germline ends came to 13 bases. The germline gives CDR1 LNHDA, CDR2 SQIVND (reference sequence). The DNA of the CDR3 is TGTGCCAGTAGAACCGGGACGGATAACACTGAAGCTTTCTTT. It specifies CASRTGTDNTEAFF.

V gene TRBV25-1 combines with J gene TRBJ2-5, with 8 bases aligning to TRBD2. The CDR3 is 15 residues long. The V gene's germline CDR1 is MGHDK and CDR2 SYGVNS. V gave up 1 base and J gave up 5 bases; unmatched junction bases: 6. The CDR3 sequence is CASSESALAGETQYF. For the CDR3, the DNA is TGTGCCAGCAGTGAATCGGCGCTAGCGGGTGAGACCCAGTACTTC.

The chain joins TRBV5-1 to TRBJ2-7; 8 positions agree with TRBD1. This CDR3 region has 16 residues. CDR1 and CDR2 from the germline V gene are SGHRS and YFSETQ. The V segment lost 2 bases and the J segment 3 bases; nucleotides outside the gene matches: 10. CDR3 in amino acids: CASSFVTGASYYEQYF. The CDR3 nucleotides read TGCGCCAGCAGCTTCGTGACAGGGGCCTCGTACTACGAGCAGTACTTC. Combining the CDR3 with reference TRBV5-1 and TRBJ2-7 gives the whole variable domain KAGVTQTPRYLIKTRGQQVTLSCSPISGHRSVSWYQQTPGQGLQFLFEYFSETQRNKGNFPGRFSGRQFSNSRSEMNVSTLELGDSALYLCASSFVTGASYYEQYFGPGTRLTVT.

The V gene is TRBV4-1, the J gene TRBJ2-1, with D hard to call. The CDR3 totals 15 residues. V was clipped by 0 bases and J by 0 bases, with 6 bases between them. Germline CDR1 MGHRA, CDR2 YSYEKL. Here the CDR3 DNA reads TGCGCCAGCAGCCAAGAGGGAAACTCCTACAATGAGCAGTTCTTC. This encodes CASSQEGNSYNEQFF.

This chain links TRBV5-1 with TRBJ1-1; D is uncertain. V was pared by 0 bases and J by 0 bases, with 9 bases between. There are 15 residues in the CDR3. The germline V gene encodes CDR1 SGHRS and CDR2 YFSETQ. The CDR3 region is CASSLVGLVNTEAFF. CDR3 DNA: TGCGCCAGCAGCTTGGTTGGTTTGGTGAACACTGAAGCTTTCTTT. The variable domain in full, with the rest retrieved from reference TRBV5-1 and TRBJ1-1, is KAGVTQTPRYLIKTRGQQVTLSCSPISGHRSVSWYQQTPGQGLQFLFEYFSETQRNKGNFPGRFSGRQFSNSRSEMNVSTLELGDSALYLCASSLVGLVNTEAFFGQGTRLTVV.

This chain uses TRBV11-2 with TRBJ2-1; 11 nucleotides align to TRBD2. Trimming cost V 6 bases and J 4 bases; bases outside gene matches: 5. The CDR3 extends over 15 amino acids. From germline, CDR1 is SGHAT and CDR2 FQNNGV. CDR3: CASRWTSGLYNEQFF. The CDR3 region has the DNA TGTGCCAGCAGATGGACTAGCGGGCTTTACAATGAGCAGTTCTTC.

This rearrangement joins TRBV7-2 to TRBJ2-1, with D unclear. V dropped 1 base and J dropped 5 bases, with 6 bases sitting between them. Germline CDR1 reads SGHTA; CDR2 reads FQGNSA. The CDR3 has 13 amino acids. The CDR3 sequence: CASSLGPDNEQFF. In DNA form, the CDR3 reads TGTGCCAGCAGCTTAGGGCCAGACAATGAGCAGTTCTTC. The full variable domain, its missing parts supplied by reference TRBV7-2 and TRBJ2-1, is GAGVSQSPSNKVTEKGKDVELRCDPISGHTALYWYRQSLGQGLEFLIYFQGNSAPDKSGLPSDRFSAERTGGSVSTLTIQRTQQEDSAVYLCASSLGPDNEQFFGPGTRLTVL.

CDR3 in DNA: TGTGCCTGGAGTTTAGCTTACCAAGAGACCCAGTACTTC. Its translation: CAWSLAYQETQYF. The chain joins TRBV30 to TRBJ2-5; D is ambiguous. V was pared by 2 bases and J by 0 bases, with 7 bases between. There are 13 residues in the CDR3. Germline CDR1 GTSNPN, CDR2 SVGIG (reference sequence). Full variable domain (remainder filled in from reference TRBV30 and TRBJ2-5): SQTIHQWPATLVQPVGSPLSLECTVEGTSNPNLYWYRQAAGRGLQLLFYSVGIGQISSEVPQNLSASRPQDRQFILSSKKLLLSDSGFYLCAWSLAYQETQYFGPGTRLLVL.

This clone was found a few times. This sequence joins TRBV5-1 and TRBJ2-2; 8 nucleotides align to TRBD2. The V segment lost 1 base and the J segment 1 base; nucleotides outside the gene matches: 3. The CDR3 spans 16 residues. The V gene's germline CDR1 is SGHRS and CDR2 YFSETQ. The CDR3 reads CASSLMAGGNTGELFF. The CDR3 bases are TGCGCCAGCAGCTTGATGGCGGGAGGGAACACCGGGGAGCTGTTTTTT.

There are a few counts of this clone. J is TRBJ1-2 and V is TRBV2; 7 bases map to TRBD1. V dropped 2 bases and J dropped 2; count of bases not matched to a gene: 2. Germline CDR1 SNHLY, CDR2 FYNNEI. The CDR3 contains 14 residues. Here the CDR3 DNA reads TGTGCCAGCAGTGAACGGGACAGCAACTATGGCTACACCTTC. Protein sequence: CASSERDSNYGYTF.

For the CDR3, the DNA is TGTGCCAGCAGTGAAGGGGTCGGCTACACCTTC. Its protein product is CASSEGVGYTF. The gene calls are TRBV25-1 and TRBJ1-2; unclear D gene. This CDR3 is 11 amino acids long. From germline, CDR1 is MGHDK and CDR2 SYGVNS. Trimming cost V 2 bases and J 8 bases, with 6 bases left between them.

This clone came up a few times. The rearrangement joins TRBV29-1 to TRBJ2-7, with D perhaps assigned TRBD1 or TRBD2 (5 bases each). Per germline, CDR1 SQVTM and CDR2 ANQGSEA. With 7 bases removed from V and 0 bases from J, the gap between germline ends came to 13 bases. The CDR3 is made up of 13 amino acids. In DNA form, the CDR3 reads TGCAGCGCATCCGGGACGCCCTCCTACGAGCAGTACTTC. Translation: CSASGTPSYEQYF.

The rearrangement links TRBV14 to TRBJ2-5; D remains ambiguous. The CDR3 length is 14 residues. Between the trimmed V and J ends, which lost 4 bases and 7 bases, there was a span of 16 bases. The germline gives CDR1 SGHDN, CDR2 FVKESK. The CDR3 sequence: CASSLTRPSGTQYF. The CDR3 DNA reads TGTGCCAGCAGCCTCACGAGGCCTTCCGGGACCCAGTACTTC. The full variable domain, completed using reference TRBV14 and TRBJ2-5, is EAGVTQFPSHSVIEKGQTVTLRCDPISGHDNLYWYRRVMGKEIKFLLHFVKESKQDESGMPNNRFLAERTGGTYSTLKVQPAELEDSGVYFCASSLTRPSGTQYFGPGTRLLVL.

The chain employs TRBV7-2 and TRBJ2-5; TRBD2 matches 12 bases. Germline lookup yields CDR1 SGHTA and CDR2 FQGNSA. V gave up 5 bases and J gave up 7 bases; unmatched junction bases: 14. This CDR3 has 17 residues. CDR3 nucleotides: TGTGCCAGCAGCCCTCCCCAACTAGCGGGAGGAGGGGGGACCCAGTACTTC. Residues: CASSPPQLAGGGGTQYF.

The rearrangement joins TRBV30 to TRBJ2-1, with D possibly TRBD1 on 6 matching bases. CDR3 length equals 15 residues. CDR1 GTSNPN and CDR2 SVGIG come from the germline V gene (reference sequence). Trimming removed 3 bases at V and 0 bases at J, with 12 bases between. The CDR3 loop is CAWRVTGSSYNEQFF. For the CDR3, the DNA is TGTGCCTGGAGAGTCACAGGGAGCTCCTACAATGAGCAGTTCTTC.

J is TRBJ2-2 and V is TRBV7-2, with 8 bases that match TRBD2. With 0 bases clipped from V and 5 bases from J, the junction kept 5 bases outside the gene matches. Germline CDR1 is SGHTA and CDR2 is FQGNSA. The CDR3 consists of 16 residues. This CDR3 reads CASSLAGTSNTGELFF. The CDR3 nucleotides read TGTGCCAGCAGCTTAGCAGGGACTAGTAATACCGGGGAGCTGTTTTTT.

The chain links TRBV4-2 to TRBJ1-5, with 10 bases identical to TRBD1. CDR1 is LGHNA and CDR2 is YNFKEQ in the germline V gene. This CDR3 contains 14 residues. J was trimmed by 8 bases and V by 1 base; bases with no gene match: 2. The DNA for the CDR3 is TGTGCCAGCAGCCAAGGAGGACAGGGGGAGCCCCAGCATTTT. Its translation: CASSQGGQGEPQHF.

Only a few counts were recorded for this clone. The chain combines TRBV29-1 with TRBJ2-2, with 7 positions matching TRBD2. This CDR3 spans 13 amino acids. CDR1 is SQVTM and CDR2 is ANQGSEA in the germline V gene. V lost 7 bases and J lost 0; bases outside the gene matches: 2. The CDR3 reads CSGGGPNTGELFF. CDR3 nucleotides: TGCAGCGGGGGAGGGCCGAACACCGGGGAGCTGTTTTTT.

The rearrangement links TRBV7-2 to TRBJ2-7; D remains ambiguous. The CDR3 contains 14 residues. In germline, CDR1 is SGHTA, CDR2 FQGNSA. The V end was cut by 0 bases, the J end by 4 bases, with 10 bases between. CDR3 in amino acids: CASSLAAEAYEQYF. The CDR3 nucleotides are TGTGCCAGCAGCTTAGCGGCGGAAGCATACGAGCAGTACTTC.

The chain joins TRBV5-6 to TRBJ2-7; 7 bases fit TRBD1. J lost 1 base, V lost 2 bases, and 6 bases had no gene match. The CDR3 covers 15 residues. The germline V gene encodes CDR1 SGHDT and CDR2 YYEEEE. CDR3 sequence: CASSLPGTVSYEQYF. In nucleotides, the CDR3 is TGTGCCAGCAGCTTACCCGGGACAGTGTCCTACGAGCAGTACTTC.